This section outlines one T cell receptor beta chain sequence together with its context. The antigen remains undetermined. The CDR3 has 12 residues. CDR1 and CDR2 (germline): LGHNT, FRNRAP. J was trimmed by 8 bases and V by 5 bases; bases with no gene match: 3. These data originate in a study of blood T cells in healthy people across ages. Study-wide results and caveats: It was not possible, with unsorted PBMCs, to conclusively compare naive and antigen-experienced cells.

A second PCR of about 6 to 11 cycles used a sample-barcoded 5' primer and a J-beta primer mix. TCRdb redid the calling of the 5' RACE reads with MiXCR, one entry per CDR3 protein. The sample has fewer than 800,000 distinct CDR3 sequences, 25% seen once. These data are also associated with another study on T cells of mothers and their children.

This clonotype was sampled from a boy younger than 18 in good health. Sequences were obtained from blood. J is TRBJ2-1 and V is TRBV12-5, with 7 positions matching TRBD1. The CDR3 is CASGPTGDEQFF. DNA of the CDR3: TGTGCTAGTGGTCCCACAGGGGATGAGCAGTTCTTC.